This T cell receptor beta chain stems from a study of blood T cells in healthy people across ages. V lost 7 bases to trimming and J lost 5 bases; unmatched junction nucleotides: 8. CDR1 is SQVTM and CDR2 is ANQGSEA in the germline V gene. This CDR3 spans 13 amino acids. Concerning this clonotype: The antigen is undetermined.

For the second PCR, which ran for roughly 7 to 11 cycles, a sample-barcoded 5' primer and a J-beta primer mix were used. Each cDNA molecule was tagged by a template-switch adaptor with 12 random nucleotides. Via MiXCR, TCRdb re-called the 5' RACE reads, giving one row per CDR3 protein. Here the sample spans over 1,300,000 distinct CDR3 sequences, 45% to 70% being singletons. Study results and limitations: Compared with aged donors, long-lived donors showed fewer expanded clones, suggesting selection. Older age coincided with a roughly linear decline in TCR beta diversity per million T cells.

The sequenced material came from blood. This clonotype originated in a man aged 18 to 29 in good health. The rearrangement joins TRBV29-1 to TRBJ1-1, with TRBD1 matching over 9 bases. CDR3 in amino acids: CSAYRGLATEAFF. CDR3 sequence (DNA): TGCAGCGCTTACAGGGGGCTAGCGACTGAAGCTTTCTTT.